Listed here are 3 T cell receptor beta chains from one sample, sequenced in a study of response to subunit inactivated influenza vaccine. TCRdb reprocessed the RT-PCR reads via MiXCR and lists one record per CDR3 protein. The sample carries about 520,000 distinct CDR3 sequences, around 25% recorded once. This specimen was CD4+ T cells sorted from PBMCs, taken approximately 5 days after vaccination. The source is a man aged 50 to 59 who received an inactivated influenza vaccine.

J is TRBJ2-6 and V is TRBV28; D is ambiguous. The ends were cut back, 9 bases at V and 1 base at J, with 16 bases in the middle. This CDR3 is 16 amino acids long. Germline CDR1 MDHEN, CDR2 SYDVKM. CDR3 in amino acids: CASNWLLSSGANVLTF. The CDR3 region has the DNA TGTGCCAGTAACTGGCTGTTGAGTTCTGGGGCCAACGTCCTGACTTTC.

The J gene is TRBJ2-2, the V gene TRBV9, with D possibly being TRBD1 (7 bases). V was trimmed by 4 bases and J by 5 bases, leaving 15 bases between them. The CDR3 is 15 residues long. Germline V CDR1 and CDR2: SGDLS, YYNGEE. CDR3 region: CASSPGAGGTGELFF. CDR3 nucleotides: TGTGCCAGCAGCCCTGGCGCAGGGGGGACCGGGGAGCTGTTTTTT.

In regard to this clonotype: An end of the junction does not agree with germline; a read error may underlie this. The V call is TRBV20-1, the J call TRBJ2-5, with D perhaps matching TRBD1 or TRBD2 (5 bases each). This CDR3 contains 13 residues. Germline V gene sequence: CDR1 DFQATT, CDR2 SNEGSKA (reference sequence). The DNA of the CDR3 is TGCAGTGCTCGAGACGGGACGGGTGAGACCCAGTACTTC. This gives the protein CSARDGTGETQYF.